The 11 T cell receptor beta chains given below trace back to one sample, sequenced in a study of blood T cell repertoires in COVID-19. The repertoire was sequenced with immunoSEQ multiplex PCR; TCRdb's copy has only in-frame clones and lacks some. The sample consists of under 450,000 clones, about 87% of them appearing once. Sequencing input: peripheral blood. The receptors originated from a woman aged 50 to 60 with COVID-19, enrolled during active disease.

The J gene is TRBJ2-1, the V gene TRBV24-1, with unresolved D. The CDR3 is 14 residues long. The ends were cut back, 4 bases at V and 2 bases at J, with 8 bases in the middle. The germline CDR1 and CDR2 sequences are KGHDR and SFDVKD. CDR3 in amino acids: CATSDYRAYNEQFF. The DNA for the CDR3 is TGTGCCACCAGTGACTACCGTGCCTACAATGAGCAGTTCTTC.

The chain recombines TRBV6-5 with TRBJ1-3, with 7 bases fitting TRBD1. The CDR3 length is 15 residues. Germline V gives CDR1 MNHEY, CDR2 SVGAGI. Unmatched junction bases numbered 13, after V lost 5 bases and J lost 9 bases. CDR3 DNA: TGTGCCAGCAGTATCGACAGGGCCGGTCTGGGCACCATATATTTT. The encoded protein is CASSIDRAGLGTIYF.

The CDR3 spells CASSQVTVLGTDTQYF. The DNA for the CDR3 is TGCGCCAGCAGCCAAGTTACGGTCCTAGGCACAGATACGCAGTATTTT. The chain is built from TRBV4-1 and TRBJ2-3; D not certain. The CDR3 has 16 residues. V gave up 1 base and J gave up 1 base, with 12 bases separating them. CDR1 and CDR2 from the germline V gene are MGHRA and YSYEKL.

The V and J genes are TRBV20-1 and TRBJ2-1, with D unclear. CDR3 size: 11 residues. Trimming pared 0 bases from V and 15 bases from J, leaving 12 bases between. Germline V lookup: CDR1 DFQATT, CDR2 SNEGSKA (reference sequence). The CDR3 region is CSARERVTRFF. CDR3 nucleotide sequence: TGCAGTGCTAGAGAACGGGTAACGCGGTTCTTC.

This chain links TRBV23-1 with TRBJ1-1; 10 bases line up with TRBD1. TRBV23-1 carries the ORF label, with uncertain function. This CDR3 is built from 17 residues. V lost 0 bases, J lost 1 base, and 5 bases stayed unmatched. The CDR3 DNA reads TGCGCCAGCAGTCAATCGCTGGACAGGGGGAGGAACACTGAAGCTTTCTTT. Amino acid sequence: CASSQSLDRGRNTEAFF.

This sequence joins TRBV5-1 and TRBJ1-1, with a possible D match to TRBD1 (6 bases). V was shortened by 0 bases and J by 0 bases, with 21 bases between the two germline ends. This CDR3 has 19 residues. The germline V gene encodes CDR1 SGHRS and CDR2 YFSETQ. The CDR3 protein is CASSLGTSPLRTVNTEAFF. In nucleotides, the CDR3 is TGCGCCAGCAGCTTGGGGACGTCCCCTCTTAGGACAGTGAACACTGAAGCTTTCTTT.

This chain joins TRBV5-1 and TRBJ1-6, with TRBD1 matching 8 bases. J lost 7 bases, V lost 2 bases, and 5 bases had no gene match. Germline V CDR1 and CDR2: SGHRS, YFSETQ. The CDR3 is 15 residues long. CDR3 region: CASSLYRGINSPLHF. Here the CDR3 DNA reads TGCGCCAGCAGCTTATACAGGGGGATCAATTCACCCCTCCACTTT.

The rearrangement uses TRBV27 and TRBJ2-7; D remains unclear. CDR3 length: 9 residues. V dropped 6 bases and J dropped 11 bases, with 8 bases sitting between them. The germline CDR1 and CDR2 sequences are MNHEY and SMNVEV (reference sequence). CDR3 sequence reads: CASSNGEYF. Here the CDR3 DNA reads TGTGCCAGCAGCAACGGAGAGTACTTC.

A single count supports this clone. The chain is built from TRBV28 and TRBJ2-7; D perhaps matches TRBD2 (5 bases). CDR3 length equals 15 residues. V gave up 3 bases and J gave up 2 bases, with 14 bases separating them. CDR1 MDHEN and CDR2 SYDVKM come from the germline V gene. The DNA of the CDR3 is TGTGCCAGCAGTTTTCCGGGAAGTGGGGCCTACGAGCAGTACTTC. The encoded protein is CASSFPGSGAYEQYF.

This rearrangement joins TRBV28 to TRBJ1-3; D might be TRBD1 (6 bases). CDR1 is MDHEN and CDR2 is SYDVKM in the germline V gene. V was clipped by 7 bases and J by 0 bases, with 13 bases between them. The CDR3 consists of 15 residues. CDR3 bases: TGTGCCAGCATCCCGGGACACTTCTCTGGAAACACCATATATTTT. Translation: CASIPGHFSGNTIYF.

The DNA for the CDR3 is TGTGCCACCAGTAGCCCCAAAGCGGGGGGGCCGGATGAGCAGTTCTTC. Protein product: CATSSPKAGGPDEQFF. The rearrangement links TRBV24-1 to TRBJ2-1, with 10 bases matching TRBD2. Trimming cost V 6 bases and J 8 bases; bases outside gene matches: 12. The CDR3 runs 16 residues. The V gene's germline CDR1 is KGHDR and CDR2 SFDVKD.